A single T cell receptor beta chain is shown here with its context. The specificity of this receptor is unknown. No base quality information exists; no much larger clone differs at one position. This record belongs to a study of response to subunit inactivated influenza vaccine (dated by TCRdb to 2016 to 2018). Background on the whole study: The study used deep quantitative T cell receptor repertoire profiling to track responses to a trivalent subunit inactivated influenza vaccine. Results and caveats for the whole study, not just this receptor: It was suggested by the authors that each seasonal influenza vaccination may recruit only a limited number of new T cells.

Library preparation used RT-PCR. Sequencing was carried out with an Illumina HiSeq 2500. The raw public data were reprocessed by TCRdb itself: fastp quality trimming at Q25, MiXCR clonotype calling, in-frame beta chains only. A single entry per CDR3 protein holds the most common genes and DNA from its merged rows. A total of 500,000 to 650,000 distinct CDR3 sequences appear in this sample, about 8% of them only once. Clones ranked in the top ten supply 13% of the sample. Trimming accounts for 4 bases at V and 2 bases at J, while the number of junction bases matched to no gene is 5. For CDR1 and CDR2, the germline V gene lists SGHTA and FQGNSA. The CDR3 sequence holds 14 residues, the cysteine and phenylalanine included. The entry retains the CDR3 DNA only, 42 bases that are in frame from base 1.

The sequence was collected from a man aged 45 to 70 who received an inactivated influenza vaccine. Donor details come from another sample of the same person, matched by shared clones. Sequencing was performed on PBMCs from blood, taken roughly 24 months after vaccination. Recombination joined TRBV7-2 with TRBJ2-7; 7 nucleotides in the junction match TRBD2. The DNA sequence reads TGTGCCAGCAGCTGGGGGGGGAGGACCTACGAGCAGTACTTC. This encodes CASSWGGRTYEQYF.